This T cell receptor beta chain was identified during a study of spatial heterogeneity in lung cancer. CDR3 length: 14 residues. CDR1 is SGHRS, CDR2 YFSETQ, per germline. Note on this clonotype: A much larger clone lies a single base off, so this may be a read error.

Each CDR3 protein gets one entry after TCRdb re-called the 5' RACE reads with MiXCR. The sample includes 5,200 or so distinct CDR3 sequences, roughly 24% seen only once; the top ten take under 20%. As for time point: sample taken at primary tumor resection. Whole RNA came from tumor, nontumor lung or frozen PBMC and was sequenced without being sorted. The sequencing here drew on PBMCs, taken at surgery. This clonotype was obtained from a male donor with early-stage non-small cell lung cancer. The chain couples TRBV5-1 to TRBJ2-1; tentatively, D is TRBD2 (6 bases). The CDR3 nucleotides are TGCACCAGCAGGCCCGGGAGAAGTACAAATGAGCAGTTCTTC. Translation: CTSRPGRSTNEQFF.